This T cell receptor (beta chain) was recovered during a study of CD8+CD57+ T cells in acquired aplastic anemia. Across the study: Sorted CD4+ plus CD8+ cells gave DNA averaging about 3 ug.

Genomic DNA served as template for TCR beta VDJ and CDR3 profiling. Each CDR3 protein is one row after TCRdb ran MiXCR on the reads. The sample carries 400,000 to 600,000 distinct CDR3 sequences, around 30% recorded once. Looked up from germline, CDR1 is LNHDA and CDR2 is SQIVND (reference sequence). CDR3 length: 11 amino acids. V lost 5 bases, J lost 6 bases, and 6 bases lay in between. Patients chosen for sequencing had shown CD8+CD57+ cell expansion by flow cytometry. Patients were treatment-naive when blood was sampled. This clonotype came up many times. The J gene is TRBJ2-3, the V gene TRBV19; D remains ambiguous. The receptor was isolated from a human donor with aplastic anemia. Sequencing was done on a sample of sorted CD4+, CD8+, or CD8+CD57+ T cells (not recorded which) from PBMCs. The CDR3 sequence is CASSFLDTQYF. CDR3 nucleotides: TGTGCCAGTAGTTTTCTGGATACGCAGTATTTT. Complete variable domain (other parts from reference TRBV19 and TRBJ2-3): DGGITQSPKYLFRKEGQNVTLSCEQNLNHDAMYWYRQDPGQGLRLIYYSQIVNDFQKGDIAEGYSVSREKKESFPLTVTSAQKNPTAFYLCASSFLDTQYFGPGTRLTVL.